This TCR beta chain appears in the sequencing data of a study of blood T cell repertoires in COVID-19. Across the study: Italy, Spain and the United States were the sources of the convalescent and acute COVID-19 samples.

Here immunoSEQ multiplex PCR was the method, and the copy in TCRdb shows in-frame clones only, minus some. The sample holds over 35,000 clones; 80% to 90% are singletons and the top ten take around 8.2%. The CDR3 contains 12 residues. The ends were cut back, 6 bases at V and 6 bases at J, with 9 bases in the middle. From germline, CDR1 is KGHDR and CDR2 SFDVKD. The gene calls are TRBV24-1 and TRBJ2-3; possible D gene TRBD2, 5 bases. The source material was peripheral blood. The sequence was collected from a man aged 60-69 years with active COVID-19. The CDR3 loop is CATSRGSDTQYF. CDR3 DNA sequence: TGTGCCACCAGTCGCGGGTCGGATACGCAGTATTTT.